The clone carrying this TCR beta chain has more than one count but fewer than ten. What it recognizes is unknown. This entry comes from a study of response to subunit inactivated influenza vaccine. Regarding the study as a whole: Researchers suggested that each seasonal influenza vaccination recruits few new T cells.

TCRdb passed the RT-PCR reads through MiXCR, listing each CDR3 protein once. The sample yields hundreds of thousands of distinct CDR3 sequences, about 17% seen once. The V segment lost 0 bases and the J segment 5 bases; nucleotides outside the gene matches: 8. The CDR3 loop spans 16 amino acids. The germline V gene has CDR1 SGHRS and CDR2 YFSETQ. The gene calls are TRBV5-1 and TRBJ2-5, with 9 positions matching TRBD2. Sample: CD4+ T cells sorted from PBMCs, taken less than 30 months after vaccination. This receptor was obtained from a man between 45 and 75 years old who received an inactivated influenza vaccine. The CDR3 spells CASSLGVAGVRETQYF. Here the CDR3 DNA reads TGCGCCAGCAGCTTGGGAGTAGCGGGAGTGCGGGAGACCCAGTACTTC. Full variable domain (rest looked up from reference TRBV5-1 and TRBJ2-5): KAGVTQTPRYLIKTRGQQVTLSCSPISGHRSVSWYQQTPGQGLQFLFEYFSETQRNKGNFPGRFSGRQFSNSRSEMNVSTLELGDSALYLCASSLGVAGVRETQYFGPGTRLLVL.